One sample yielded the 21 T cell receptor beta chains listed below, sequenced in a study of shared clonotypes between healthy human individuals. Using immunoSEQ multiplex PCR, the repertoire was profiled, and TCRdb retains in-frame clones only, with some absent. The sample yields more than 550,000 clones, about 90% seen once. Sequenced: memory CD8+ T cells from PBMCs. Subset: CD45RO+ cells pooled with CCR7-negative TemRA cells. These receptor sequences come from a man younger than 35 in good health. Some clones in this sample may be carry-over from other donors' samples.

V and J are TRBV5-1 and TRBJ1-1; TRBD1 aligns across 9 bases. With 1 base clipped from V and 3 bases from J, the junction kept 10 bases outside the gene matches. Per germline, CDR1 SGHRS and CDR2 YFSETQ. CDR3 length: 17 amino acids. The CDR3 here is CASSLLTGGLGYTEAFF. In DNA form, the CDR3 reads TGCGCCAGCAGCTTGCTAACAGGGGGCCTTGGGTACACTGAAGCTTTCTTT.

Note on this clone: The sample carries other DNA sequences with the same CDR3. The CDR3 reads CASTLDRGMNTEAFF. The CDR3 DNA sequence: TGTGCCAGTACCCTAGACAGGGGCATGAACACTGAAGCTTTCTTT. The chain employs TRBV19 and TRBJ1-1; 8 nucleotides agree with TRBD1. The CDR3 is 15 amino acids. V was clipped by 7 bases and J by 0 bases; unmatched bases: 7. Germline values: CDR1 LNHDA, CDR2 SQIVND (reference sequence).

This chain connects TRBV28 to TRBJ2-3; D possibly corresponds to TRBD1 (6 bases). The germline V gene encodes CDR1 MDHEN and CDR2 SYDVKM. The CDR3 runs 14 residues. With 4 bases removed from V and 0 bases from J, the gap between germline ends came to 8 bases. CDR3 coding DNA: TGTGCCAGCAGTTGGCAGGGGAGCACAGATACGCAGTATTTT. It yields the protein CASSWQGSTDTQYF.

On this clone itself: Distinct nucleotide sequences in the sample also encode this CDR3. The rearrangement joins TRBV27 to TRBJ1-1; D uncertain. Between the trimmed V and J ends, which lost 2 bases and 2 bases, there was a span of 9 bases. The CDR3 spans 14 residues. In germline, CDR1 is MNHEY, CDR2 SMNVEV (reference sequence). The CDR3: CASSLRGPNTEAFF. Written as DNA, the CDR3 is TGTGCCAGCAGTTTAAGAGGACCCAACACTGAAGCTTTCTTT.

This chain connects TRBV27 to TRBJ2-1, with TRBD2 identical over 12 bases. CDR1 MNHEY and CDR2 SMNVEV come from the germline V gene (reference sequence). This CDR3 comprises 17 residues. With 5 bases clipped from V and 7 bases from J, the junction kept 12 bases outside the gene matches. The CDR3 region is CASSPLLAGGIVNEQFF. The CDR3 DNA follows: TGTGCCAGCAGTCCTCTACTAGCGGGAGGAATAGTGAATGAGCAGTTCTTC.

About this clone: Distinct nucleotide sequences in the sample also encode this CDR3. The chain joins TRBV5-4 to TRBJ1-1; D unresolved. The V gene's germline CDR1 is SGHNT and CDR2 YYREEE (reference sequence). Trimming removed 0 bases at V and 0 bases at J, with 6 bases between. CDR3 length: 14 residues. CDR3 sequence: CASSLGPMNTEAFF. Written as DNA, the CDR3 is TGTGCCAGCAGCTTGGGGCCCATGAACACTGAAGCTTTCTTT. Using reference TRBV5-4 and TRBJ1-1 for the parts outside the CDR3, the full variable domain is ETGVTQSPTHLIKTRGQQVTLRCSSQSGHNTVSWYQQALGQGPQFIFQYYREEENGRGNFPPRFSGLQFPNYSSELNVNALELDDSALYLCASSLGPMNTEAFFGQGTRLTVV.

The chain has TRBV28 and TRBJ2-2, with no clear D. Trimming stripped 6 bases from V and 6 bases from J, with 14 bases between. The CDR3 spans 14 residues. CDR1 is MDHEN, CDR2 SYDVKM, per germline. DNA for the CDR3: TGTGCCAGCAGCCCTGTGGGGTACGCCGGGGAGCTGTTTTTT. Protein: CASSPVGYAGELFF.

V and J are TRBV7-9 and TRBJ2-2, with D tentatively TRBD2 (6 bases). With 1 base removed from V and 1 base from J, the gap between germline ends came to 7 bases. Germline values: CDR1 SEHNR, CDR2 FQNEAQ (reference sequence). There are 15 residues in the CDR3. This chain's CDR3 is CASSLGGGNTGELFF. The CDR3 DNA follows: TGTGCCAGCAGCTTAGGGGGAGGGAACACCGGGGAGCTGTTTTTT.

V and J are TRBV2 and TRBJ2-7; 12 positions agree with TRBD2. V dropped 8 bases and J dropped 4; count of bases not matched to a gene: 9. Germline V CDR1 and CDR2: SNHLY, FYNNEI. The CDR3 totals 15 residues. This chain's CDR3 is CASGPSSGRGYEQYF. The CDR3 nucleotides are TGTGCCAGCGGGCCCTCTAGCGGGAGGGGGTACGAGCAGTACTTC.

The chain couples TRBV5-4 to TRBJ2-2; D call uncertain. Between the trimmed V and J ends, which lost 3 bases and 4 bases, there was a span of 10 bases. Germline CDR1 is SGHNT and CDR2 is YYREEE (reference sequence). CDR3 length: 14 amino acids. The CDR3, as DNA: TGTGCCAGCAGCTGGTCCAAGACCACCGGGGAGCTGTTTTTT. The encoded protein is CASSWSKTTGELFF.

The chain recombines TRBV13 with TRBJ2-7; D might be TRBD1 (5 bases). V lost 4 bases, J lost 3 bases, and 19 bases lay in between. Looked up from germline, CDR1 is PRHDT and CDR2 is FYEKMQ (reference sequence). The CDR3 consists of 16 residues. CDR3 loop: CASSSKTEIPFYEQYF. CDR3 bases: TGTGCCAGCAGCTCTAAGACAGAAATCCCTTTCTACGAGCAGTACTTC.

This chain links TRBV27 with TRBJ2-2; D is undetermined. The germline gives CDR1 MNHEY, CDR2 SMNVEV (reference sequence). The CDR3 totals 13 residues. Trimming stripped 7 bases from V and 7 bases from J, with 13 bases between. The CDR3 sequence is CASMGSPYGELFF. DNA of the CDR3: TGTGCCAGCATGGGTAGTCCCTACGGGGAGCTGTTTTTT.

On this clone: The same CDR3 arises from other DNA sequences in this sample as well. The gene calls are TRBV7-8 and TRBJ1-5; weak D call: TRBD1 (5 bases). The CDR3 length is 12 residues. V dropped 3 bases and J dropped 7 bases, with 7 bases sitting between them. Germline V gene lookup returns CDR1 SGHVS and CDR2 FQNEAQ. The CDR3 sequence is CASSLGGQPQHF. CDR3 coding DNA: TGTGCCAGCAGCTTGGGGGGACAGCCCCAGCATTTT.

This chain uses TRBV2 with TRBJ2-2; TRBD2 matches at 12 bases. Germline lookup yields CDR1 SNHLY and CDR2 FYNNEI. The CDR3 is 19 amino acids. V lost 5 bases to trimming and J lost 4 bases; unmatched junction nucleotides: 14. DNA of the CDR3: TGTGCCAGCAGTTTTGCGACTAGCGGGAGATCTCGCGGCACCGGGGAGCTGTTTTTT. As protein: CASSFATSGRSRGTGELFF.

The gene calls are TRBV14 and TRBJ2-2; D gene unclear. This CDR3 has 18 residues. V was pared by 1 base and J by 0 bases, with 15 bases between. CDR1 is SGHDN, CDR2 FVKESK, per germline. The CDR3 here is CASSQVRSWATNTGELFF. The CDR3 DNA is TGTGCCAGCAGCCAAGTCCGCTCTTGGGCGACGAACACCGGGGAGCTGTTTTTT.

This clone turned up a few times. The same CDR3 is also encoded by other DNA sequences in this sample. CDR3 sequence reads: CASSLMASGSYEQYF. The CDR3 coding sequence is TGTGCCAGCAGCTTAATGGCTAGCGGCTCCTACGAGCAGTACTTC. This sequence joins TRBV13 and TRBJ2-7; 7 bases line up with TRBD2. Germline loops: CDR1 PRHDT, CDR2 FYEKMQ (reference sequence). The junction had 4 bases not matched to a gene; V was cut back by 2 bases and J by 0 bases. This CDR3 has 15 residues.

The J gene is TRBJ2-7, the V gene TRBV5-8, with D possibly TRBD1 on 5 matching bases. Between the trimmed V and J ends, which lost 4 bases and 2 bases, there was a span of 13 bases. Germline lookup yields CDR1 SGHTS and CDR2 YDEGEE. There are 14 residues in the CDR3. CDR3 in amino acids: CASSLRALAYEQYF. The DNA for the CDR3 is TGTGCCAGCAGCCTCAGGGCGTTAGCCTACGAGCAGTACTTC.

The J gene is TRBJ2-5, the V gene TRBV7-2, with 10 bases identical to TRBD2. The CDR3 runs to 15 residues. V shed 6 bases and J 1 base; nucleotides not matched to a gene: 5. Per the germline V gene, CDR1 is SGHTA and CDR2 is FQGNSA. CDR3 nucleotides: TGTGCCAGCAGTCAATGGACTAGCGGCCAAGAGACCCAGTACTTC. Protein product: CASSQWTSGQETQYF.

This chain connects TRBV7-9 to TRBJ2-6, with D perhaps matching TRBD1 (5 bases). The CDR3 totals 18 residues. Germline-derived CDR1 and CDR2 are SEHNR and FQNEAQ (reference sequence). The V and J ends lost 3 bases and 0 bases respectively, with 15 bases between them. CDR3 nucleotides: TGTGCCAGCAGCTTTCACCACAGGTTAACCTCTGGGGCCAACGTCCTGACTTTC. Protein: CASSFHHRLTSGANVLTF. Drawing the rest from reference TRBV7-9 and TRBJ2-6, the complete variable domain is DTGVSQNPRHKITKRGQNVTFRCDPISEHNRLYWYRQTLGQGPEFLTYFQNEAQLEKSRLLSDRFSAERPKGSFSTLEIQRTEQGDSAMYLCASSFHHRLTSGANVLTFGAGSRLTVL.

This chain connects TRBV7-3 to TRBJ2-7; no clear D gene. CDR1 and CDR2 (germline): SGHTA, FQGTGA. Between the trimmed V and J ends, which lost 2 bases and 3 bases, there was a span of 11 bases. CDR3 length: 14 residues. CDR3: CASSLAWQRYEQYF. Written as DNA, the CDR3 is TGTGCCAGCAGCTTAGCGTGGCAGCGCTACGAGCAGTACTTC. Filled out from reference TRBV7-3 and TRBJ2-7, the complete variable domain reads GAGVSQTPSNKVTEKGKYVELRCDPISGHTALYWYRQSLGQGPEFLIYFQGTGAADDSGLPNDRFFAVRPEGSVSTLKIQRTERGDSAVYLCASSLAWQRYEQYFGPGTRLTVT.

The chain joins TRBV7-9 to TRBJ1-4; maybe TRBD1 (5 bases). This CDR3 is 15 amino acids long. The germline gives CDR1 SEHNR, CDR2 FQNEAQ (reference sequence). Trimming pared 3 bases from V and 8 bases from J, leaving 16 bases between. CDR3 amino acids: CASSLLSQGGEKLFF. As DNA, the CDR3 is TGTGCCAGCAGCTTGTTGTCCCAGGGTGGCGAAAAACTGTTTTTT.